These T cell receptor beta chains were read from a single sample in a study of cytomegalovirus exposure and HLA in healthy donors. Sequencing used immunoSEQ multiplex PCR; TCRdb keeps in-frame clones, though not all of them. The profile covers some 150,000 clones, with about 64% appearing a single time and about 4.5% taken by the ten largest. The sequencing sample was made of PBMCs. The receptor set was obtained from a man aged 60 to 69 in good health and CMV-seronegative. The CDR3 runs from the conserved cysteine through the conserved F or W. A D gene is named only where the DNA matches it firmly. Not all rows give a size; the values are once, few, many and, for expanded clones, a class.

j_gene: TRBJ2-4
d_gene: TRBD2
abundance: few
v_gene: TRBV5-1
CDR3aa: CASSLVSQRAGGHIQYF
CDR3nt: TGCGCCAGCAGCTTGGTAAGTCAGCGAGCGGGAGGACACATTCAGTACTTC

j_gene: TRBJ2-3
d_gene: TRBD1
abundance: -
v_gene: TRBV7-3
CDR3aa: CASSLGGQGPDTQYF
CDR3nt: TGTGCCAGCAGCTTAGGGGGACAGGGACCAGATACGCAGTATTTT

j_gene: TRBJ1-4
d_gene: -
abundance: few
v_gene: TRBV28
CDR3aa: CATRGRPHEKLFF
CDR3nt: TGTGCCACCCGGGGTCGGCCCCACGAAAAACTGTTTTTT

j_gene: TRBJ1-2
d_gene: -
abundance: once
v_gene: TRBV25-1
CDR3aa: CASSESGAGYTF
CDR3nt: TGTGCCAGCAGTGAATCGGGAGCAGGCTACACCTTC

j_gene: TRBJ1-5
d_gene: TRBD1
abundance: -
v_gene: TRBV19
CDR3aa: CASSFGTGDQPQHF
CDR3nt: TGTGCCAGTAGTTTCGGGACAGGGGATCAGCCCCAGCATTTT

j_gene: TRBJ2-5
d_gene: TRBD1
abundance: -
v_gene: TRBV30
CDR3aa: CAWSVRQGEMETQYF
CDR3nt: TGTGCCTGGAGTGTAAGACAGGGGGAGATGGAGACCCAGTACTTC

j_gene: TRBJ1-1
d_gene: TRBD1
abundance: once
v_gene: TRBV7-9
CDR3aa: CASSLRQGGTEAFF
CDR3nt: TGTGCCAGCAGCTTGCGCCAGGGGGGCACTGAAGCTTTCTTT

j_gene: TRBJ2-7
d_gene: TRBD2
abundance: -
v_gene: TRBV5-4
CDR3aa: CASSLGLRSGSYEQYF
CDR3nt: TGTGCCAGCAGCTTAGGCTTGAGGAGCGGGAGTTACGAGCAGTACTTC

j_gene: TRBJ2-3
d_gene: -
abundance: -
v_gene: TRBV5-1
CDR3aa: CASSSGLAPGTDTQYF
CDR3nt: TGCGCCAGCAGCTCGGGGCTAGCGCCTGGCACAGATACGCAGTATTTT

j_gene: TRBJ1-2
d_gene: -
abundance: -
v_gene: TRBV5-1
CDR3aa: CASSLYRSSGDGYTF
CDR3nt: TGCGCCAGCAGCTTGTACCGGTCGTCAGGGGATGGCTACACCTTC

j_gene: TRBJ1-3
d_gene: -
abundance: -
v_gene: TRBV6-5
CDR3aa: CASSTRGNTIYF
CDR3nt: TGTGCCAGCAGTACCAGGGGAAACACCATATATTTT

j_gene: TRBJ2-5
d_gene: TRBD2
abundance: -
v_gene: TRBV6-5
CDR3aa: CASSYSAGGPEETQYF
CDR3nt: TGTGCCAGCAGTTACTCAGCGGGAGGGCCTGAAGAGACCCAGTACTTC

j_gene: TRBJ2-3
d_gene: TRBD2
abundance: -
v_gene: TRBV7-3
CDR3aa: CASRPRGGNNTDTQYF
CDR3nt: TGTGCCAGCAGACCCCGGGGGGGGAACAACACAGATACGCAGTATTTT

j_gene: TRBJ1-1
d_gene: -
abundance: once
v_gene: TRBV5-1
CDR3aa: CASSKDSTGGPEAFF
CDR3nt: TGCGCCAGCAGTAAGGACAGCACCGGTGGTCCTGAAGCTTTCTTT

j_gene: TRBJ2-3
d_gene: -
abundance: -
v_gene: TRBV5-1
CDR3aa: CASSLERPDRSGTDTQYF
CDR3nt: TGCGCCAGCAGCTTGGAGCGCCCCGACAGAAGTGGTACAGATACGCAGTATTTT

j_gene: TRBJ2-1
d_gene: -
abundance: -
v_gene: TRBV28
CDR3aa: CARLREAVYNEQFF
CDR3nt: TGTGCCAGACTAAGGGAAGCGGTCTACAATGAGCAGTTCTTC

j_gene: TRBJ2-7
d_gene: TRBD1
abundance: few
v_gene: TRBV19
CDR3aa: CASSRGAGTGDTEQYF
CDR3nt: TGTGCCAGTAGCAGGGGGGCCGGGACAGGGGACACCGAGCAGTACTTC

j_gene: TRBJ2-1
d_gene: TRBD2
abundance: -
v_gene: TRBV5-4
CDR3aa: CASSLAGGGRGSYNEQFF
CDR3nt: TGTGCCAGCAGCTTGGCAGGCGGCGGGAGGGGTTCCTACAATGAGCAGTTCTTC

j_gene: TRBJ2-5
d_gene: TRBD2
abundance: -
v_gene: TRBV7-7
CDR3aa: CASSLDKVAGEGETQYF
CDR3nt: TGTGCCAGCAGCTTAGATAAGGTAGCGGGAGAGGGAGAGACCCAGTACTTC

j_gene: TRBJ1-2
d_gene: -
abundance: -
v_gene: TRBV5-1
CDR3aa: CASSGGGISYGYTF
CDR3nt: TGCGCCAGCAGTGGTGGGGGCATATCCTATGGCTACACCTTC

j_gene: TRBJ2-7
d_gene: -
abundance: once
v_gene: TRBV6-1
CDR3aa: CASSDLASIQGNSYEQYF
CDR3nt: TGTGCCAGCAGTGACCTGGCTTCCATCCAGGGGAACTCCTACGAGCAGTACTTC

j_gene: TRBJ2-5
d_gene: TRBD1
abundance: -
v_gene: TRBV6-6
CDR3aa: CASSPSPGQGAETQYF
CDR3nt: TGTGCCAGCAGTCCCTCTCCGGGACAGGGGGCCGAGACCCAGTACTTC

j_gene: TRBJ1-1
d_gene: -
abundance: once
v_gene: TRBV6-6
CDR3aa: CASSRGREAFF
CDR3nt: TGTGCCAGCAGCCGAGGTCGTGAAGCTTTCTTT

j_gene: TRBJ2-3
d_gene: TRBD2
abundance: few
v_gene: TRBV5-5
CDR3aa: CASSLLAGVTDTQYF
CDR3nt: TGTGCCAGCAGCTTGCTAGCGGGAGTTACAGATACGCAGTATTTT

j_gene: TRBJ2-5
d_gene: TRBD2
abundance: -
v_gene: TRBV11-2
CDR3aa: CASSLTAGGPETQYF
CDR3nt: TGTGCCAGCAGCTTAACGGCGGGAGGGCCAGAGACCCAGTACTTC

j_gene: TRBJ2-7
d_gene: -
abundance: once
v_gene: TRBV30
CDR3aa: CAWSVMSRIYEQYF
CDR3nt: TGTGCCTGGAGTGTAATGAGCAGGATCTACGAGCAGTACTTC

j_gene: TRBJ1-4
d_gene: -
abundance: -
v_gene: TRBV5-1
CDR3aa: CASSLEGPANEKLFF
CDR3nt: TGCGCCAGCAGCTTGGAGGGGCCTGCTAATGAAAAACTGTTTTTT

j_gene: TRBJ1-4
d_gene: -
abundance: -
v_gene: TRBV6-5
CDR3aa: CASSYRGGEKLFF
CDR3nt: TGTGCCAGCAGTTACAGGGGGGGAGAAAAACTGTTTTTT